These 29 T cell receptor beta chains originate from one sample sequenced in a study of blood T cells in healthy people across ages (dated by TCRdb to the mid-2010s). To prepare the library, 5' RACE was applied. TCRdb names Illumina HiSeq 2500 as the instrument used. A second roughly 6 to 12 cycle PCR used a sample-barcoded 5' primer and a J-beta primer mix. The public sequencing data were trimmed at Q25 with fastp and processed into clonotypes with MiXCR by TCRdb, which kept only in-frame beta chains. All rows with the same CDR3 protein become a single entry with the most common DNA and genes. This sample comprises 800,000 to 900,000 distinct CDR3 sequences, around 68% of them detected only once. Around a quarter of the sample is taken by the ten largest. Material: blood. The receptors were sampled from a man under 40 in good health.

The rearrangement joins TRBV7-2 to TRBJ2-1; unclear D gene. Trimming cost V 1 base and J 7 bases, with 11 bases left between them. CDR1 is SGHTA, CDR2 FQGNSA, per germline. The CDR3 runs 14 residues. CDR3 sequence (DNA): TGTGCCAGCAGCTTAGTCGGCAGCATAAATGAGCAGTTCTTC. This translates into CASSLVGSINEQFF.

In the case of this clonotype: A junction boundary mismatches the germline segment, possibly from a read error. V usage is TRBV29-1 and J usage is TRBJ1-1, with 8 bases lining up with TRBD1. Per the germline V gene, CDR1 is SQVTM and CDR2 is ANQGSEA. The CDR3 consists of 13 residues. CDR3 region: CGVGNQGAGTAFF. Here the CDR3 DNA reads TGCGGCGTTGGTAACCAGGGGGCCGGGACTGCTTTCTTT.

The V call is TRBV29-1, the J call TRBJ2-3; 10 nucleotides line up with TRBD2. The trim removed 3 bases at V and 0 bases at J, leaving 3 bases unmatched. The CDR3 has 15 amino acids. CDR1 and CDR2 (germline): SQVTM, ANQGSEA. CDR3 nucleotide sequence: TGCAGCGTTGATCTAGCGGGGGTGAGCACAGATACGCAGTATTTT. The encoded protein is CSVDLAGVSTDTQYF.

This clonotype occurred a few times. The gene calls are TRBV4-3 and TRBJ2-3, with D perhaps matching TRBD2 (6 bases). This CDR3 has 16 amino acids. The V gene's germline CDR1 is LGHNA and CDR2 YSLEER. The germline V and J ends were trimmed by 1 base and 0 bases, with 11 bases remaining between them. CDR3 in amino acids: CASSQVRGASTDTQYF. CDR3 DNA sequence: TGCGCCAGCAGCCAAGTCCGCGGGGCTAGCACAGATACGCAGTATTTT.

The J gene is TRBJ2-7, the V gene TRBV5-1; D is tentatively TRBD1 or TRBD2 (5 bases each). The CDR3 runs to 15 residues. Deletions cut 1 base from V and 2 bases from J, with 13 bases between. Germline-derived CDR1 and CDR2 are SGHRS and YFSETQ. The CDR3 nucleotides read TGCGCCAGCAGCTTGATTGACGGGGCGGCCTACGAGCAGTACTTC. Protein product: CASSLIDGAAYEQYF.

The chain uses TRBV6-2 or TRBV6-3 and TRBJ2-1, with TRBD2 matching over 7 bases. Unmatched junction bases numbered 7, after V lost 8 bases and J lost 6 bases. The CDR3 contains 13 residues. Germline V gene lookup returns CDR1 MNHEY and CDR2 SVGEGT. Written as DNA, the CDR3 is TGTGCCAGCCTGTTCGGGGGGACCAATGAGCAGTTCTTC. Protein sequence: CASLFGGTNEQFF.

The chain is built from TRBV3-1 and TRBJ2-5, with D unresolved. Trimming left V 0 bases short and J 11 bases short, with 22 bases between. Germline CDR1 LGHDT, CDR2 YNNKEL (reference sequence). This CDR3 comprises 16 residues. The CDR3 loop reads CASSQDSQVRLYEQYF. CDR3 DNA: TGTGCCAGCAGCCAAGACTCACAAGTTAGGCTATATGAGCAGTACTTC.

The chain recombines TRBV6-1 with TRBJ2-1; D gene uncertain. The CDR3 has 14 amino acids. The V gene lost 0 bases and the J gene lost 4 bases, with 7 bases spanning the gap. Per germline, CDR1 MNHNS and CDR2 SASEGT. The CDR3 DNA is TGTGCCAGCAGTGAAGCTTCCAGATACAATGAGCAGTTCTTC. Translating it yields CASSEASRYNEQFF.

V usage is TRBV27 and J usage is TRBJ2-1; 7 nucleotides agree with TRBD2. V was pared by 4 bases and J by 0 bases, with 9 bases of the junction left unmatched. Per germline, CDR1 MNHEY and CDR2 SMNVEV (reference sequence). The CDR3 length is 17 residues. This CDR3 reads CASSSGDYPNSYNEQFF. CDR3 nucleotide sequence: TGTGCCAGCAGTTCCGGGGACTACCCAAACTCCTACAATGAGCAGTTCTTC.

The chain employs TRBV9 and TRBJ2-7, with 8 bases lining up with TRBD2. This CDR3 contains 14 residues. V dropped 4 bases and J dropped 5; count of bases not matched to a gene: 8. The germline CDR1 and CDR2 sequences are SGDLS and YYNGEE. This chain's CDR3 is CASSPTRGGHEQYF. The CDR3, as DNA: TGTGCCAGCAGCCCAACTCGGGGGGGCCACGAGCAGTACTTC.

The V gene is TRBV20-1, the J gene TRBJ2-1, with D unclear. Trimming took 2 bases from V and 0 from J, leaving 5 bases between them. CDR3 length: 13 residues. Per germline, CDR1 DFQATT and CDR2 SNEGSKA (reference sequence). Here the CDR3 reads CSARSDSYNEQFF. The CDR3 bases are TGCAGTGCTAGATCAGACTCCTACAATGAGCAGTTCTTC.

As regards this clonotype: A read error may account for a junction end that differs from germline. CDR3 sequence reads: CASSARTSGGATYSEQFF. The CDR3 coding sequence is TGTGCCAGCAGCGCCCGGACTAGCGGGGGCGCAACCTACAGTGAGCAGTTCTTC. The rearrangement links TRBV11-1 to TRBJ2-1, with 13 nucleotides matching TRBD2. CDR1 and CDR2 from the germline V gene are SGHAT and FQDESV (reference sequence). The CDR3 runs to 18 residues.

The CDR3 loop reads CAIRLTGGSETQYF. The CDR3 bases are TGTGCCATCAGATTGACAGGGGGCTCAGAGACCCAGTACTTC. The chain combines TRBV10-3 with TRBJ2-7, with 10 bases that match TRBD1. TRBJ2-5 explains the end of the DNA better; the J call may be wrong. CDR1 is ENHRY, CDR2 SYGVKD, per germline. The CDR3 has 14 residues.

To note about this clonotype: Sequence at one end of the junction differs from germline and may be a read error. The chain uses TRBV7-8 and TRBJ2-5, with D perhaps TRBD1 or TRBD2 (6 bases each). Germline-derived CDR1 and CDR2 are SGHVS and FQNEAQ. The CDR3 spans 16 residues. This CDR3 is CANSLGGRTAGETQYF. The CDR3 nucleotides are TGTGCCAACAGCTTAGGGGGGAGGACAGCTGGAGAGACCCAGTACTTC.

CDR3 bases: TGTGCCAGCGGAACCAGCCCAGCGGTCGAGACCCAGTACTTC. It codes for CASGTSPAVETQYF. The rearrangement links TRBV7-9 to TRBJ2-5; the D gene is possibly TRBD2 (5 bases). CDR3 size: 14 residues. CDR1 is SEHNR, CDR2 FQNEAQ, per germline (reference sequence). The ends were cut back, 8 bases at V and 5 bases at J, with 18 bases in the middle.

The J gene is TRBJ1-6, the V gene TRBV20-1; D possibly corresponds to TRBD1 (5 bases). The length of the CDR3 is 14 residues. Germline V gives CDR1 DFQATT, CDR2 SNEGSKA (reference sequence). Trimming left V 3 bases short and J 7 bases short, with 13 bases between. The CDR3 DNA sequence: TGCAGTGCTAGGTCGACGGGGGTGAATTCACCCCTCCACTTT. Translated: CSARSTGVNSPLHF.

V is TRBV7-9 and J is TRBJ2-2; TRBD2 agrees at 8 bases. This CDR3 is built from 17 residues. Germline V gene lookup returns CDR1 SEHNR and CDR2 FQNEAQ (reference sequence). Trimming at V came to 3 bases and at J to 5 bases, leaving 11 bases not matched to a gene. CDR3 nucleotide sequence: TGTGCCAGCAGCTTCGAACTAGCGGCACTAGGAACCGGGGAGCTGTTTTTT. Its translation: CASSFELAALGTGELFF.

V gene TRBV7-3 combines with J gene TRBJ2-5; maybe TRBD2 (6 bases). Looked up from germline, CDR1 is SGHTA and CDR2 is FQGTGA. The CDR3 runs to 15 residues. The V end was cut by 2 bases, the J end by 0 bases, with 10 bases between. This CDR3 reads CASSLGGVYQETQYF. The CDR3 nucleotides are TGTGCCAGCAGCTTAGGCGGGGTTTACCAAGAGACCCAGTACTTC. The whole variable domain, remainder taken from reference TRBV7-3 and TRBJ2-5, is GAGVSQTPSNKVTEKGKYVELRCDPISGHTALYWYRQSLGQGPEFLIYFQGTGAADDSGLPNDRFFAVRPEGSVSTLKIQRTERGDSAVYLCASSLGGVYQETQYFGPGTRLLVL.

The chain joins TRBV11-2 to TRBJ1-6, with TRBD1 as a possible D gene (5 bases). Looked up from germline, CDR1 is SGHAT and CDR2 is FQNNGV. The CDR3 totals 16 residues. Deletions cut 0 bases from V and 7 bases from J, with 13 bases between. This chain's CDR3 is CASSLDRARENSPLHF. The CDR3 nucleotides are TGTGCCAGCAGCTTAGACCGTGCCAGGGAAAATTCACCCCTCCACTTT.

V gene TRBV7-2 combines with J gene TRBJ2-1, with D unresolved. V was shortened by 1 base and J by 6 bases, with 10 bases between the two germline ends. Germline CDR1 SGHTA, CDR2 FQGNSA. The CDR3 sequence is 14 residues long. Here the CDR3 reads CASSLGGVGNEQFF. The CDR3 nucleotides are TGTGCCAGCAGCTTAGGAGGAGTTGGCAATGAGCAGTTCTTC.

V usage is TRBV7-2 and J usage is TRBJ2-5; TRBD2 agrees at 8 bases. CDR1 is SGHTA and CDR2 is FQGNSA in the germline V gene. This CDR3 has 18 residues. After removal of 0 bases from V and 11 bases from J, the junction contained 20 bases not matched to a gene. The CDR3 DNA reads TGTGCCAGCAGCTTAGCGCGAGGGGGAGCGGGGGACCACAATGAGCAGTACTTC. This translates into CASSLARGGAGDHNEQYF.

The rearrangement joins TRBV29-1 to TRBJ2-1; D is possibly TRBD1 (6 bases). From germline, CDR1 is SQVTM and CDR2 ANQGSEA. V was trimmed by 0 bases and J by 8 bases, leaving 23 bases between them. There are 17 residues in the CDR3. The CDR3 loop reads CSVEDLSTGQGNDEQFF. CDR3 coding DNA: TGCAGCGTTGAAGATCTTTCGACTGGGCAGGGGAACGATGAGCAGTTCTTC.

CDR3 in DNA: TGTGCCAGCAGCTTACTAAGGCCTAGCGGGGGGGCCTCCTACAATGAGCAGTTCTTC. Protein sequence: CASSLLRPSGGASYNEQFF. The V and J genes are TRBV7-3 and TRBJ2-1; 12 bases fit TRBD2. Germline V gives CDR1 SGHTA, CDR2 FQGTGA. The CDR3 totals 19 residues. Germline trimming cut 2 bases from V and 0 bases from J; bases unmatched to any gene: 8.

As DNA, the CDR3 is TGCGCCAGCAGCTTAGGGGGGGTAGGCGAAAAACTGTTTTTT. This sequence encodes CASSLGGVGEKLFF. V is TRBV5-1 and J is TRBJ1-4; possibly TRBD1 for D (6 bases). The ends were cut back, 2 bases at V and 8 bases at J, with 13 bases in the middle. This CDR3 spans 14 amino acids. From germline, CDR1 is SGHRS and CDR2 YFSETQ.

This clonotype was recorded at least ten times. V gene TRBV6-2 or TRBV6-3 combines with J gene TRBJ2-7; the D is unclear. The CDR3 consists of 12 residues. The V gene's germline CDR1 is MNHEY and CDR2 SVGEGT. V was shortened by 6 bases and J by 1 base, with 7 bases between the two germline ends. CDR3 loop: CASRDRSYEQYF. CDR3 DNA sequence: TGTGCCAGCAGGGATCGTTCCTACGAGCAGTACTTC.

This clonotype was seen just once. The rearrangement uses TRBV27 and TRBJ2-4, with a possible D match to TRBD1 (5 bases). Germline V lookup: CDR1 MNHEY, CDR2 SMNVEV (reference sequence). This CDR3 has 17 residues. V lost 0 bases and J 0 bases, leaving 12 bases between the germline ends. Written as DNA, the CDR3 is TGTGCCAGCAGTTTATCGACAGATGGTATAGCCAAAAACATTCAGTACTTC. It specifies CASSLSTDGIAKNIQYF.

Only a few counts were recorded for this clonotype. The chain uses TRBV6-2 or TRBV6-3 and TRBJ2-1; the D call may be TRBD1 or TRBD2 (5 bases each). V was clipped by 4 bases and J by 1 base, with 20 bases between them. The germline CDR1 and CDR2 sequences are MNHEY and SVGEGT. This CDR3 contains 18 residues. In nucleotides, the CDR3 is TGTGCCAGCAGTTCGCCGGGGACCCCCGTGAGGTCCTACAATGAGCAGTTCTTC. Its translation: CASSSPGTPVRSYNEQFF.

This chain's CDR3 is CASSRDQEQFF. Here the CDR3 DNA reads TGTGCCAGCAGTCGTGACCAAGAGCAGTTCTTC. The V and J genes are TRBV6-5 and TRBJ2-1; no firm D call. Trimming removed 5 bases at V and 10 bases at J, with 9 bases between. The CDR3 is 11 residues long. Germline V gene data show CDR1 as MNHEY and CDR2 as SVGAGI.

The chain combines TRBV6-5 with TRBJ2-7; perhaps TRBD2 as D (5 bases). Near its end, the DNA agrees better with TRBJ2-5, so the J call may be wrong. The CDR3 extends over 18 amino acids. Germline CDR1 MNHEY, CDR2 SVGAGI. The CDR3 loop is CASSYGLAKHRAQETQYF. DNA for the CDR3: TGTGCCAGCAGTTACGGGCTAGCAAAACATAGGGCCCAAGAGACCCAGTACTTC.